These 24 T cell receptor beta chains came from one sample sequenced in a study of identical twins' blood T cells. TCRdb redid the calling of the 5' RACE reads with MiXCR, one entry per CDR3 protein. The repertoire holds about 370,000 distinct CDR3 sequences, with over 25% as singletons. The sequenced sample consisted of PBMCs. These receptor sequences come from a woman aged 18-49 years in good health.

CDR3 DNA: TGCAGTGCTAGACCTGGACAGGCCTACGAGCAGTACTTC. Amino acid sequence: CSARPGQAYEQYF. The chain employs TRBV20-1 and TRBJ2-7; 7 bases are a match to TRBD1. After removal of 2 bases from V and 2 bases from J, the junction contained 3 bases not matched to a gene. This CDR3 has 13 amino acids. In germline, CDR1 is DFQATT, CDR2 SNEGSKA (reference sequence).

The chain uses TRBV15 and TRBJ2-1; D ambiguous. The germline V and J ends were trimmed by 5 bases and 1 base, with 15 bases remaining between them. From germline, CDR1 is LNHNV and CDR2 YYDKDF (reference sequence). The CDR3 has 16 amino acids. The CDR3, as DNA: TGTGCCACCAGCCCCCTGGCGATGACGTCCTACAATGAGCAGTTCTTC. Protein product: CATSPLAMTSYNEQFF.

This clonotype was recorded many times. The V gene is TRBV10-3, the J gene TRBJ1-1; the D is unclear. CDR3 length: 14 amino acids. With 7 bases removed from V and 4 bases from J, the gap between germline ends came to 16 bases. Germline CDR1 ENHRY, CDR2 SYGVKD. CDR3 loop: CAITAYDGGTEAFF. The DNA for the CDR3 is TGTGCCATCACCGCCTATGACGGAGGCACTGAAGCTTTCTTT.

Concerning this clonotype itself: A much larger clone differs by one base, so this may be a read error. V is TRBV7-9 and J is TRBJ1-4; D is possibly TRBD1 (5 bases). The CDR3 is 15 residues long. Deletions cut 3 bases from V and 6 bases from J, with 14 bases between. Germline V gene sequence: CDR1 SEHNR, CDR2 FQNEAQ (reference sequence). The CDR3 DNA sequence: TGTGCCAGCAGCTTCCGGGGCACAGATCATGAAAAACTGTTTTTT. Protein sequence: CASSFRGTDHEKLFF.

J is TRBJ1-6 and V is TRBV19; D unclear. Looked up from germline, CDR1 is LNHDA and CDR2 is SQIVND (reference sequence). Trimming left V 10 bases short and J 10 bases short, with 17 bases between. This CDR3 has 13 amino acids. CDR3 sequence (DNA): TGTGCCACCAGCGTGGAGACCCAATCACCCCTCCACTTT. It specifies CATSVETQSPLHF.

This chain uses TRBV6-5 with TRBJ1-3; D is possibly TRBD1 (6 bases). Germline-derived CDR1 and CDR2 are MNHEY and SVGAGI. Trimming left V 11 bases short and J 4 bases short, with 12 bases between. The CDR3 covers 12 residues. The CDR3: CARGGHGNTIYF. For the CDR3, the DNA is TGTGCCCGCGGGGGGCACGGAAACACCATATATTTT.

Concerning this clonotype itself: Just one base apart from a much larger clone, this may be a read error. The CDR3 DNA reads TGCGCCAGCGGCTTCACAGGAACTGGAAACACCATATATTTT. The encoded protein is CASGFTGTGNTIYF. The chain couples TRBV5-1 to TRBJ1-3; TRBD1 is a possible D gene (5 bases). Germline assignment: CDR1 SGHRS and CDR2 YFSETQ. The CDR3 loop spans 14 amino acids.

As regards this clonotype: It may be a read error: a sequence one base away is much more abundant. The chain is built from TRBV20-1 and TRBJ1-4, with a weak D call TRBD1 (5 bases). V lost 5 bases and J 8 bases, leaving 15 bases between the germline ends. From germline, CDR1 is DFQATT and CDR2 SNEGSKA (reference sequence). This CDR3 has 13 residues. The CDR3 spells CSAQGRGGEKLFF. The CDR3 DNA sequence: TGCAGTGCTCAGGGACGGGGAGGGGAAAAACTGTTTTTT.

There are a few counts of this clonotype. V usage is TRBV20-1 and J usage is TRBJ2-2, with D tentatively TRBD1 (5 bases). The CDR3 consists of 13 residues. Germline V gives CDR1 DFQATT, CDR2 SNEGSKA (reference sequence). The V end lost 2 bases, the J end lost 6 bases, and 10 bases lay between the germline ends. The CDR3 here is CSARKLTAGELFF. CDR3 bases: TGCAGTGCTAGAAAGTTGACAGCCGGGGAGCTGTTTTTT.

This clonotype was recorded a few times. The chain is built from TRBV6-1 and TRBJ2-7; 10 positions agree with TRBD1. Germline V CDR1 and CDR2: MNHNS, SASEGT. The V gene end was trimmed by 7 bases and the J gene end by 5 bases; junction bases not matched to a gene: 14. This CDR3 comprises 16 residues. The DNA for the CDR3 is TGTGCCAGCAAGAATCCCTGGGGACAGGGGTTCGACGAGCAGTACTTC. It translates to CASKNPWGQGFDEQYF.

This clonotype showed up many times. This rearrangement joins TRBV10-3 to TRBJ1-2, with 7 bases identical to TRBD1. The CDR3 runs 12 residues. V shed 5 bases, J shed 3 bases, and the junction held 0 bases outside the gene matches. Germline V gene lookup returns CDR1 ENHRY and CDR2 SYGVKD. CDR3 region: CAISTGDYGYTF. In nucleotides, the CDR3 is TGTGCCATCAGTACAGGGGACTATGGCTACACCTTC.

This clonotype was observed a few times. The chain uses TRBV20-1 and TRBJ2-7, with TRBD2 identical over 10 bases. This CDR3 comprises 15 residues. CDR1 and CDR2 from the germline V gene are DFQATT and SNEGSKA (reference sequence). V shed 3 bases and J 0 bases; nucleotides not matched to a gene: 5. DNA for the CDR3: TGCAGTGCTAGGAGTAGCGGGGGGCTCTCCTACGAGCAGTACTTC. It encodes CSARSSGGLSYEQYF.

Comment on this clonotype: A junction boundary mismatches the germline segment, possibly from a read error. The chain uses TRBV5-1 and TRBJ1-2; D is unclear. There are 12 residues in the CDR3. Germline V gene lookup returns CDR1 SGHRS and CDR2 YFSETQ. The CDR3 DNA sequence: TGCGCCAGCAGCTTGGAGCAGTATGGCTTCACCTTC. Its protein is CASSLEQYGFTF.

This clonotype occurred a few times. The J gene is TRBJ1-1, the V gene TRBV18; D possibly corresponds to TRBD1 (5 bases). There are 19 residues in the CDR3. Trimming left V 3 bases short and J 2 bases short, with 25 bases between. The V gene's germline CDR1 is KGHSH and CDR2 LQKENI. The CDR3 DNA is TGTGCCAGCTCACCGACCCCTGAGGGGCAGCTTAGAAGCAACACTGAAGCTTTCTTT. Its protein is CASSPTPEGQLRSNTEAFF.

The chain couples TRBV7-2 to TRBJ2-7; D remains ambiguous. CDR3 length: 14 amino acids. Trimming cost V 2 bases and J 6 bases, with 14 bases left between them. Germline CDR1 is SGHTA and CDR2 is FQGNSA. The CDR3 nucleotides read TGTGCCAGCAGCTTATTTCCGGGTTCGGGCGAGCAGTACTTC. This sequence encodes CASSLFPGSGEQYF.

This clonotype was found a few times. The chain employs TRBV12-5 and TRBJ1-1; D may be TRBD1 (6 bases). Trimming cost V 0 bases and J 7 bases, with 9 bases left between them. The CDR3 totals 13 residues. Germline assignment: CDR1 LGHNT and CDR2 FRNRAP. CDR3 region: CASGLVAGVEAFF. The CDR3 bases are TGTGCTAGTGGTTTGGTAGCAGGGGTTGAAGCTTTCTTT.

As concerns this clonotype: A much larger clonotype is one base distant, so this may be a read error. The J gene is TRBJ2-2, the V gene TRBV6-5; D perhaps matches TRBD2 (5 bases). V dropped 2 bases and J dropped 1 base, with 14 bases sitting between them. This CDR3 is built from 17 residues. Germline values: CDR1 MNHEY, CDR2 SVGAGI. DNA for the CDR3: TGTGCCAGCAGTTACCCCAGGATTAGCGTGAACACCGGGGAGCTGTTTTTT. Residues: CASSYPRISVNTGELFF.

This chain links TRBV28 with TRBJ1-5; no firm D call. The CDR3 sequence is 12 residues long. Trimming took 9 bases from V and 7 from J, leaving 13 bases between them. Germline loops: CDR1 MDHEN, CDR2 SYDVKM. DNA for the CDR3: TGTGCCAGTAACCTCGAGGTCCAGCCCCAGCATTTT. This encodes CASNLEVQPQHF. Using reference TRBV28 and TRBJ1-5 for the parts outside the CDR3, the full variable domain is DVKVTQSSRYLVKRTGEKVFLECVQDMDHENMFWYRQDPGLGLRLIYFSYDVKMKEKGDIPEGYSVSREKKERFSLILESASTNQTSMYLCASNLEVQPQHFGDGTRLSIL.

The chain employs TRBV29-1 and TRBJ2-7; no reliable D call. The CDR3 sequence is 13 residues long. Trimming pared 5 bases from V and 5 bases from J, leaving 16 bases between. Germline V gene sequence: CDR1 SQVTM, CDR2 ANQGSEA. CDR3 coding DNA: TGCAGCGTTTCCCGGTTAAGTTCAGACGAGCAGTACTTC. This sequence encodes CSVSRLSSDEQYF.

The chain recombines TRBV2 with TRBJ1-1; no clear D. V lost 7 bases to trimming and J lost 1 base, with 10 bases between them. CDR1 is SNHLY, CDR2 FYNNEI, per germline. There are 13 residues in the CDR3. The CDR3 DNA sequence: TGTGCCAGCAATGGATACACGAACACTGAAGCTTTCTTT. It translates to CASNGYTNTEAFF.

This clonotype was seen a few times. This rearrangement joins TRBV11-2 to TRBJ2-7, with 8 bases identical to TRBD1. V lost 5 bases, J lost 2 bases, and 11 bases stayed unmatched. Germline CDR1 is SGHAT and CDR2 is FQNNGV. The CDR3 is 16 residues long. CDR3 sequence (DNA): TGTGCCAGCAGCCAATCCTGGGGGACAGGAGCCTACGAGCAGTACTTC. It is translated as CASSQSWGTGAYEQYF.

The gene calls are TRBV18 and TRBJ1-1; no firm D call. The germline V gene encodes CDR1 KGHSH and CDR2 LQKENI. Trimming shortened V by 3 bases and J by 6 bases, and 11 bases separated the two germline ends. CDR3 length: 13 residues. CDR3 region: CASSPHLRAEAFF. The CDR3, as DNA: TGTGCCAGCTCACCCCACCTACGCGCTGAAGCTTTCTTT. The full variable domain, rest sourced from reference TRBV18 and TRBJ1-1, is NAGVMQNPRHLVRRRGQEARLRCSPMKGHSHVYWYRQLPEEGLKFMVYLQKENIIDESGMPKERFSAEFPKEGPSILRIQQVVRGDSAAYFCASSPHLRAEAFFGQGTRLTVV.

This clonotype was found many times. The chain uses TRBV27 and TRBJ1-1; 8 bases fit TRBD1. V lost 5 bases and J lost 1; bases outside the gene matches: 3. Germline values: CDR1 MNHEY, CDR2 SMNVEV (reference sequence). The CDR3 has 14 amino acids. CDR3 in amino acids: CASSPQGANTEAFF. CDR3 DNA sequence: TGTGCCAGCAGTCCCCAGGGGGCGAACACTGAAGCTTTCTTT.

The rearrangement joins TRBV29-1 to TRBJ2-1; 9 bases map to TRBD2. Germline lookup yields CDR1 SQVTM and CDR2 ANQGSEA. V lost 4 bases, J lost 2 bases, and 3 bases stayed unmatched. This CDR3 is 14 amino acids long. This chain's CDR3 is CSVVGGRAYNEQFF. DNA of the CDR3: TGCAGCGTTGTAGGCGGGAGGGCCTACAATGAGCAGTTCTTC.